The sequence of this T cell receptor (beta chain) was determined in a study of monozygotic twins with inflammatory bowel disease. General study points: The study supported no single strong signal or clonotype linked to IBD.

Germline values: CDR1 SGHNT, CDR2 YYREEE (reference sequence). CDR3 length equals 16 residues. Details on this clonotype: No antigen is known for it.

A total RNA quantity of approximately 3,600 ng went into each TCR library. PCR of TCRalpha and TCRbeta cDNA was nested, with two rounds of roughly 16 and 10 cycles. TCRdb re-called the 5' RACE reads; every CDR3 protein appears as one record, without DNA. The ten top clones account for more than 4.5%, within a sample of roughly 320,000 distinct CDR3 sequences. The sequenced sample consisted of blood. The rearrangement links TRBV5-4 to TRBJ2-1; TCRdb's assignment of TRBD2 cannot be checked, as there is no DNA. This receptor was identified in a human donor with ulcerative colitis or Crohn's disease, or a healthy co-twin of an affected twin (not recorded which). CDR3: CASSLYRLAGGNEQFF.